This T cell receptor beta chain was captured in a study of molecular identifiers for immune sequencing clone quantification. Study-wide background: Replicate experiments took RNA from approximately 20,000 or 100,000 naive CD8 cells, divided it five ways and sequenced four.

A word on this clonotype: What it binds is unknown.

After removal of 4 bases from V and 5 bases from J, the junction contained 9 bases not matched to a gene. Germline V CDR1 and CDR2: MGHRA, YSYEKL. This CDR3 contains 17 residues. Isolation of naive CD8 T cells was achieved by sorting on a CD8+CD4-CCR7+CD45RA+ phenotype. The study's findings and limits: Clones above 20 RNA copies contained over 98% of effector molecules but under 1% of naive ones.

Previously described methods and listed TCR primers were used for bulk TCR libraries. In TCRdb, the PCR reads were re-called with MiXCR into one record per CDR3 protein. The sample has 250,000 to 350,000 distinct CDR3 sequences, 20% to 25% seen once. This TCR came from a human donor in good health. Some libraries in this study had Jurkat cell RNA spiked in. Sample: naive CD8+ T cells from blood, with Jurkat cell RNA spiked in. Specified subset: FACS-sorted CD8+CD4-CCR7+CD45RA+ naive T cells. The rearrangement links TRBV4-1 to TRBJ2-3; 13 bases align to TRBD2. CDR3: CASSPLGTSGAGDTQYF. The CDR3, as DNA: TGCGCCAGCAGCCCTCTCGGGACTAGCGGGGCCGGAGATACGCAGTATTTT.